A single sample gave rise to the 8 T cell receptor beta chains below, sequenced in a study of control samples from healthy donors and cancer patients. The repertoire was sequenced with immunoSEQ multiplex PCR; TCRdb's copy has only in-frame clones and lacks some. This repertoire shows 130,000 to 150,000 clones, approximately 90% found once; its top ten account for roughly 8.7%. The sequenced sample consisted of blood. These receptor sequences come from a woman in her twenties or thirties in good health.

The CDR3 bases are TGTGCCAGCAGTAAGTCGGGACAGGGAAACGGTGGCTACACCTTC. The encoded protein is CASSKSGQGNGGYTF. The chain recombines TRBV7-9 with TRBJ1-2, with 9 bases lining up with TRBD1. Germline values: CDR1 SEHNR, CDR2 FQNEAQ (reference sequence). The CDR3 consists of 15 residues. V lost 6 bases to trimming and J lost 7 bases; unmatched junction nucleotides: 12. Using reference TRBV7-9 and TRBJ1-2 for the parts outside the CDR3, the full variable domain is DTGVSQNPRHKITKRGQNVTFRCDPISEHNRLYWYRQTLGQGPEFLTYFQNEAQLEKSRLLSDRFSAERPKGSFSTLEIQRTEQGDSAMYLCASSKSGQGNGGYTFGSGTRLTVV.

This rearrangement joins TRBV28 to TRBJ2-1, with D tentatively TRBD2 (6 bases). The V gene's germline CDR1 is MDHEN and CDR2 SYDVKM. There are 15 residues in the CDR3. The V and J ends lost 7 bases and 4 bases respectively, with 17 bases between them. The CDR3 DNA reads as TGTGCCAGCACCCTCGGGGGTAGCGCATACAATGAGCAGTTCTTC. Its translation is CASTLGGSAYNEQFF.

This chain joins TRBV5-6 and TRBJ2-1, with D maybe TRBD2 (6 bases). This CDR3 has 14 residues. Germline V CDR1 and CDR2: SGHDT, YYEEEE. Trimming stripped 0 bases from V and 10 bases from J, with 14 bases between. The CDR3 sequence is CASSLEFGRGEQFF. As DNA, the CDR3 is TGTGCCAGCAGCTTGGAATTCGGGCGGGGCGAGCAGTTCTTC.

The chain is built from TRBV28 and TRBJ1-3, with a possible D match to TRBD1 (5 bases). V was clipped by 5 bases and J by 0 bases, with 14 bases between them. The CDR3 consists of 16 residues. The germline gives CDR1 MDHEN, CDR2 SYDVKM. As DNA, the CDR3 is TGTGCCAGCAGTCGGAAGGGGAAGAGCTCTGGAAACACCATATATTTT. Protein product: CASSRKGKSSGNTIYF.

The chain couples TRBV30 to TRBJ1-5, with unresolved D. The CDR3 has 13 amino acids. V lost 3 bases and J 7 bases, leaving 13 bases between the germline ends. Germline V CDR1 and CDR2: GTSNPN, SVGIG (reference sequence). In DNA, the CDR3 is TGTGCCTGGAGCGGGGATCCAAGACAGCCCCAGCATTTT. It specifies CAWSGDPRQPQHF.

This sequence joins TRBV2 and TRBJ1-2, with TRBD1 matching over 9 bases. V lost 6 bases and J lost 8; bases outside the gene matches: 10. CDR1 and CDR2 from the germline V gene are SNHLY and FYNNEI. The CDR3 loop spans 14 amino acids. The CDR3 sequence is CASSATGGTSGYTF. CDR3 nucleotides: TGTGCCAGCAGCGCGACAGGGGGGACGTCGGGCTACACCTTC.

This chain connects TRBV6-5 to TRBJ1-5, with D tentatively TRBD1 (5 bases). This CDR3 comprises 15 residues. Germline CDR1 is MNHEY and CDR2 is SVGAGI. Trimming removed 7 bases at V and 0 bases at J, with 13 bases between. CDR3 loop: CASNEGGTSNQPQHF. In DNA form, the CDR3 reads TGTGCCAGCAACGAGGGAGGGACTAGCAATCAGCCCCAGCATTTT.

The V call is TRBV30, the J call TRBJ1-2; no definite D call. Trimming cost V 0 bases and J 8 bases, with 13 bases left between them. The germline gives CDR1 GTSNPN, CDR2 SVGIG (reference sequence). The CDR3 runs 13 residues. The CDR3 here is CAWSVQVQWGYTF. CDR3 bases: TGTGCCTGGAGTGTACAAGTCCAGTGGGGCTACACCTTC.